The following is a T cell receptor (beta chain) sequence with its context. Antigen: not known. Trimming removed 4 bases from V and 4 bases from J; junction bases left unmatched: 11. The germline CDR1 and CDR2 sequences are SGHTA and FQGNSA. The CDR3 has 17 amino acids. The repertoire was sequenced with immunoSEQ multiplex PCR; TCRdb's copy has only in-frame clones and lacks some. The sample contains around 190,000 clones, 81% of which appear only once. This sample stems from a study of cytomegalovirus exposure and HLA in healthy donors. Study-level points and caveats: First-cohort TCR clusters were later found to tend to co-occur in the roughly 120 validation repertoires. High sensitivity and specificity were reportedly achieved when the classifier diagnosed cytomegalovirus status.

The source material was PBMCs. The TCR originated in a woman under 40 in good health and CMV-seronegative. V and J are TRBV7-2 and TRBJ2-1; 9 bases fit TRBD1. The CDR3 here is CASSSGTGNPRYNEQFF. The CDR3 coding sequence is TGTGCCAGCAGCTCCGGGACAGGGAACCCAAGGTACAATGAGCAGTTCTTC.